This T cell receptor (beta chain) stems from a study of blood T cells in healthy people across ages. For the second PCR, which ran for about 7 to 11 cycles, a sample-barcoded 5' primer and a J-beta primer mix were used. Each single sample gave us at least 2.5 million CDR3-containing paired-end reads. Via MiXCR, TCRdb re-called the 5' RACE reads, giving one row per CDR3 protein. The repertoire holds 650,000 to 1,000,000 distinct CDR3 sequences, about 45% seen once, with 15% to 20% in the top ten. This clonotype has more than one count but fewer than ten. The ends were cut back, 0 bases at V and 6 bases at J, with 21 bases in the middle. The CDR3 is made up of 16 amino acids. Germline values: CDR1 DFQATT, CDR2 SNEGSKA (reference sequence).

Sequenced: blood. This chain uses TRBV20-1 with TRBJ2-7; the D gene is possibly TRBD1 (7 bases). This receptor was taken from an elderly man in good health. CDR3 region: CSARDLRGEASAEQYF. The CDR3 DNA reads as TGCAGTGCTAGAGACCTCAGGGGGGAGGCCTCGGCCGAGCAGTACTTC.